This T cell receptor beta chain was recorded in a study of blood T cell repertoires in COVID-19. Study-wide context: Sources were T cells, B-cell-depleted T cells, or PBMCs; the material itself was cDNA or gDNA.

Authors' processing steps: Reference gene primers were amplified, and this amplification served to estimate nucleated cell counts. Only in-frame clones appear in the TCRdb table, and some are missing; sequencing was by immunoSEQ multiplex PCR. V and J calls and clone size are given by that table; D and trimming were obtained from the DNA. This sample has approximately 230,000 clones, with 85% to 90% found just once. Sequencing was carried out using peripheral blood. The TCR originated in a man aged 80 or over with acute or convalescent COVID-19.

The CDR3: CASSVGWAQETQYF. The DNA of the CDR3 is TGTGCCAGCAGCGTAGGCTGGGCCCAAGAGACCCAGTACTTC. The chain recombines TRBV9 with TRBJ2-5; D unresolved. V was shortened by 0 bases and J by 1 base, with 7 bases between the two germline ends. The germline V gene has CDR1 SGDLS and CDR2 YYNGEE. CDR3 size: 14 residues.